These T cell receptor beta chains were read from a single sample in a study of Graves' ophthalmopathy and Graves' hyperthyroidism. TCRdb ran MiXCR on the multiplex PCR reads and lists one entry per CDR3 protein. The sample carries 200,000 to 300,000 distinct CDR3 sequences, around 45% recorded once. The sequenced material came from peripheral blood. These receptors were taken from an adult man with Graves' ophthalmopathy. The CDR3 runs from the conserved cysteine through the conserved F or W.

j_gene: TRBJ1-2
v_gene: TRBV29-1
CDR3aa: CSSGQGGSLNYGYTF

j_gene: TRBJ2-5
v_gene: TRBV25-1
CDR3aa: CASSARQGRETQYF

j_gene: TRBJ2-5
v_gene: TRBV10-3
CDR3aa: CASRSNRAGSQETQYF

j_gene: TRBJ1-2
v_gene: TRBV24-1
CDR3aa: CATSHRGQDYGYTF

j_gene: TRBJ1-6
v_gene: TRBV2
CDR3aa: CASSEDLGSPLHF

j_gene: TRBJ1-6
v_gene: TRBV2
CDR3aa: CASEGRDNSPLHF

j_gene: TRBJ1-6
v_gene: TRBV10-3
CDR3aa: CAISEGINSPLHF

j_gene: TRBJ1-6
v_gene: TRBV15
CDR3aa: CATSRDRGASSPLHF

j_gene: TRBJ1-6
v_gene: TRBV9
CDR3aa: CASTPGQAHHF

j_gene: TRBJ1-6
v_gene: TRBV2
CDR3aa: CASSLRDRNSPLHF

j_gene: TRBJ1-4
v_gene: TRBV7-9
CDR3aa: CASGTPVNEKLFF

j_gene: TRBJ1-5
v_gene: TRBV2
CDR3aa: CASSLAAWKNQPQHF

j_gene: TRBJ1-3
v_gene: TRBV9
CDR3aa: CASSVHEQELNDPSGNTIYF

j_gene: TRBJ1-2
v_gene: TRBV24-1
CDR3aa: CATSVETAYGYTF

j_gene: TRBJ1-1
v_gene: TRBV6-1
CDR3aa: CASSYLVGRTEAFF

j_gene: TRBJ1-5
v_gene: TRBV2
CDR3aa: CASSEETGGFQPQHF

j_gene: TRBJ2-5
v_gene: TRBV14
CDR3aa: CASSQAGTEETQYF

j_gene: TRBJ2-7
v_gene: TRBV20-1
CDR3aa: CSTYGQGAYEQYF